The present T cell receptor beta chain was sequenced within a study of T cell repertoires in aging, cancer and after chemotherapy. The CDR3 is made up of 13 amino acids. J gave up 1 base and V 6 bases, and 3 bases lay outside the gene matches. The V gene's germline CDR1 is SQVTM and CDR2 ANQGSEA. Multiplex touch-down PCR with TRB-A/B primers amplified rearranged V-D-J TRB sequences. Via MiXCR, TCRdb re-called the multiplex PCR reads, giving one row per CDR3 protein. The sample lists around 1,800 distinct CDR3 sequences, about a fifth occurring once. Amplification of TCR beta used genomic DNA extracted from peripheral blood. This clonotype is medium-sized within its sample.

The sample consisted of blood. This clonotype originated in a human donor with a solid tumor. The V gene is TRBV29-1, the J gene TRBJ1-5, with TRBD1 matching over 7 bases. The CDR3 nucleotides are TGCAGCGTCCAGGGACAGAGCAATCAGCCCCAGCATTTT. This gives the protein CSVQGQSNQPQHF.